This TCR beta chain was documented in a study of control samples from healthy donors and cancer patients. The protocol was immunoSEQ multiplex PCR, while the TCRdb copy is restricted to in-frame clones and leaves out a portion. The sample includes 90,000 to 140,000 clones, 83% of them seen just once. The V segment lost 8 bases and the J segment 10 bases; nucleotides outside the gene matches: 8. There are 14 residues in the CDR3. Germline assignment: CDR1 MNHEY and CDR2 SMNVEV (reference sequence). The chain employs TRBV27 and TRBJ2-1, with 13 bases that match TRBD2. The receptor was isolated from a woman aged 45 to 65 in good health. Sequences were obtained from blood. CDR3 DNA sequence: TGTGCCAGCTCCGGGACTAGCGGGGCCCTCGAGCAGTTCTTC. Translated, it gives CASSGTSGALEQFF.